This record concerns one T cell receptor (beta chain) sequence. This sample was included in a study of control samples from healthy donors and cancer patients. The data were produced by immunoSEQ multiplex PCR, yet TCRdb's version contains in-frame clones alone and is incomplete. The sample lists 65,000 to 95,000 clones; more than 75% were seen once. This CDR3 spans 14 amino acids. V was cut by 5 bases and J by 4 bases, with 15 bases left in between. Germline CDR1 is MNHEY and CDR2 is SVGAGI. Material: blood. The receptor comes from a man in his fifties in good health. This chain links TRBV6-5 with TRBJ2-7, with D maybe TRBD1 (6 bases). This CDR3 is CASSLTGTPYEQYV. CDR3 DNA: TGTGCCAGCAGTCTAACCGGGACACCATACGAGCAGTACGTC.